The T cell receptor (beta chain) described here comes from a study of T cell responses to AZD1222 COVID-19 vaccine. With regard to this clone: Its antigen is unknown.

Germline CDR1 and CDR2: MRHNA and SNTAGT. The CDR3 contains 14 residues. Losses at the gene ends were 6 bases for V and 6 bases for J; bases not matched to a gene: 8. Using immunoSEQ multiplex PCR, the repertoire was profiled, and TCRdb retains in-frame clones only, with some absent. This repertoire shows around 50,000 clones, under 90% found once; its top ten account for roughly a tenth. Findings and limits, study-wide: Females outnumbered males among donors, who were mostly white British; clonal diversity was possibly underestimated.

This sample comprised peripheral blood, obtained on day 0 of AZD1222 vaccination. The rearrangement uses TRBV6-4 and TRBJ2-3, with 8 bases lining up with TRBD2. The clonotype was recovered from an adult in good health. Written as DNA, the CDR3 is TGTGCCAGCAGCCCGGCGGGGGGCAGGGATACGCAGTATTTT. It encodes CASSPAGGRDTQYF.